A single sample is the source of the 23 T cell receptor beta chains below, sequenced in a study of monozygotic twins with inflammatory bowel disease. For each CDR3 protein, TCRdb gives one entry from its re-call of the 5' RACE reads, without DNA. The sample includes 350,000 to 550,000 distinct CDR3 sequences. The sequenced material came from blood. The receptors derive from a human donor with ulcerative colitis or Crohn's disease, or a healthy co-twin of an affected twin (not recorded which).

The chain joins TRBV20-1 to TRBJ1-5; the D gene TCRdb calls, TRBD1, cannot be checked with no DNA. Germline V gene sequence: CDR1 DFQATT, CDR2 SNEGSKA (reference sequence). This CDR3 spans 15 amino acids. CDR3 protein: CSASGGAVRNQPQHF.

The genes are TRBV10-3 and TRBJ2-3. This CDR3 is built from 15 residues. Looked up from germline, CDR1 is ENHRY and CDR2 is SYGVKD. CDR3 region: CAISESGLSTDTQYF.

The chain combines TRBV5-1 with TRBJ1-1; the D gene TCRdb calls, TRBD1, cannot be checked with no DNA. The germline V gene encodes CDR1 SGHRS and CDR2 YFSETQ. The CDR3 covers 15 residues. The CDR3 is CASSLRQGAGTEAFF.

The genes are TRBV29-1 and TRBJ2-2. CDR1 SQVTM and CDR2 ANQGSEA come from the germline V gene. This CDR3 contains 12 residues. The CDR3: CSATDPTGELFF.

This sequence joins TRBV9 and TRBJ2-2; TCRdb designates TRBD1, a call that cannot be tested without DNA. The CDR3 has 15 residues. The germline V gene has CDR1 SGDLS and CDR2 YYNGEE. CDR3 protein: CASSVRQANTGELFF.

The rearrangement links TRBV6-1 to TRBJ1-2; TCRdb indicates TRBD1, and absent DNA this call remains unverified. The CDR3 loop spans 14 amino acids. Looked up from germline, CDR1 is MNHNS and CDR2 is SASEGT. The CDR3 sequence is CASRAGTGNYGYTF.

The gene calls are TRBV20-1 and TRBJ2-2; the TCRdb D gene call, TRBD1, has no DNA to confirm it. Per the germline V gene, CDR1 is DFQATT and CDR2 is SNEGSKA (reference sequence). The length of the CDR3 is 12 residues. The CDR3 region is CSAWDPVGELFF.

The J gene is TRBJ2-7, the V gene TRBV11-2; TCRdb's D gene call, TRBD1, goes unchecked for lack of DNA. CDR1 is SGHAT and CDR2 is FQNNGV in the germline V gene. The CDR3 contains 15 residues. This chain's CDR3 is CASNAGTANSYEQYF.

The V call is TRBV6-2 or TRBV6-3, the J call TRBJ2-1; without DNA, the TCRdb call of TRBD2 cannot be checked. Germline V lookup: CDR1 MNHEY, CDR2 SVGEGT. The CDR3 loop spans 15 amino acids. The CDR3 sequence: CASSLPRTYNNEQFF.

V gene TRBV7-2 combines with J gene TRBJ2-5; there is no DNA to check the TCRdb D call of TRBD1. CDR1 is SGHTA, CDR2 FQGNSA, per germline. This CDR3 comprises 15 residues. CDR3 loop: CASSWGTVREETQYF. The complete variable domain, with remaining parts taken from reference TRBV7-2 and TRBJ2-5, reads GAGVSQSPSNKVTEKGKDVELRCDPISGHTALYWYRQSLGQGLEFLIYFQGNSAPDKSGLPSDRFSAERTGGSVSTLTIQRTQQEDSAVYLCASSWGTVREETQYFGPGTRLLVL.

The chain employs TRBV7-8 and TRBJ2-3; the D gene TCRdb calls, TRBD2, cannot be checked with no DNA. Germline V gives CDR1 SGHVS, CDR2 FQNEAQ. The CDR3 is 17 residues long. The CDR3 sequence is CASSPGTSGGPRDTQYF.

The genes are TRBV5-1 and TRBJ1-5; TCRdb gives TRBD1 as the D gene, but with no DNA this cannot be confirmed. Germline CDR1 reads SGHRS; CDR2 reads YFSETQ. The CDR3 contains 15 residues. CDR3: CASSGGAPGEQPQHF.

The rearrangement joins TRBV5-6 to TRBJ1-2; with no DNA, the TCRdb D assignment of TRBD1 cannot be verified. The CDR3 runs to 13 residues. Germline CDR1 and CDR2: SGHDT and YYEEEE. The chain's CDR3 is CASNTGVNYGYTF. Using reference TRBV5-6 and TRBJ1-2 for the parts outside the CDR3, the full variable domain is DAGVTQSPTHLIKTRGQQVTLRCSPKSGHDTVSWYQQALGQGPQFIFQYYEEEERQRGNFPDRFSGHQFPNYSSELNVNALLLGDSALYLCASNTGVNYGYTFGSGTRLTVV.

This rearrangement joins TRBV6-5 to TRBJ2-7; TCRdb outputs TRBD1, but without DNA this stays unchecked. Germline V gene data show CDR1 as MNHEY and CDR2 as SVGAGI. This CDR3 is 11 amino acids long. This CDR3 reads CAGGGPDEQYF.

This chain's CDR3 is CASSLGAGQGSYNEQFF. This chain uses TRBV5-5 with TRBJ2-1; TCRdb gives TRBD1 as the D gene, but with no DNA this cannot be confirmed. CDR1 SGHKS and CDR2 YYEKEE come from the germline V gene (reference sequence). The CDR3 is 17 amino acids.

The gene calls are TRBV12-3 or TRBV12-4 and TRBJ1-2. The CDR3 length is 12 residues. CDR3 amino acids: CASSSEGRGYTF.

The chain joins TRBV5-1 to TRBJ2-5. Germline CDR1 SGHRS, CDR2 YFSETQ. The CDR3 has 13 amino acids. CDR3 region: CASSLEESGTQYF.

This chain uses TRBV28 with TRBJ1-1; TCRdb outputs TRBD1, but without DNA this stays unchecked. The germline CDR1 and CDR2 sequences are MDHEN and SYDVKM. This CDR3 contains 15 residues. The CDR3 sequence: CASSYGTVVNTEAFF.

This chain joins TRBV7-8 and TRBJ1-1; the TCRdb call, TRBD1, lacks DNA for checking. Germline V gene sequence: CDR1 SGHVS, CDR2 FQNEAQ. This CDR3 comprises 11 residues. CDR3 protein: CASSGQVEAFF.

The rearrangement uses TRBV6-2 or TRBV6-3 and TRBJ1-5; TCRdb designates TRBD1, a call that cannot be tested without DNA. Germline assignment: CDR1 MNHEY and CDR2 SVGEGT. The CDR3 contains 17 residues. CDR3 in amino acids: CASSRPGTGSGNQPQHF.

The V call is TRBV5-1, the J call TRBJ2-5. The CDR3 spans 14 residues. Germline CDR1 and CDR2: SGHRS and YFSETQ. The CDR3 sequence is CASSWTGSQETQYF.

J is TRBJ1-6 and V is TRBV18. The germline CDR1 and CDR2 sequences are KGHSH and LQKENI. This CDR3 has 16 residues. CDR3 region: CASSPISSSYNSPLHF.

This chain uses TRBV18 with TRBJ2-7. Germline V lookup: CDR1 KGHSH, CDR2 LQKENI. The CDR3 runs 12 residues. This CDR3 reads CASSPGNYEQYF.